These 20 T cell receptor beta chains were all obtained from the same sample, sequenced in a study of PD-L1 blockade in urothelial cancer. The method was immunoSEQ multiplex PCR; TCRdb's version includes in-frame clones alone and lacks a portion of them. The sample includes 58,000 or so clones, 70% to 90% of them seen just once. Here the sequenced sample was PBMCs, taken around atezolizumab (anti-PD-L1) treatment. These receptors were obtained from a man between 45 and 60 years old with urothelial cancer.

This chain links TRBV18 with TRBJ1-1; D is unresolved. This CDR3 spans 14 amino acids. V dropped 3 bases and J dropped 1 base, with 9 bases sitting between them. CDR1 and CDR2 from the germline V gene are KGHSH and LQKENI. CDR3 sequence reads: CASSPGSQNTEAFF. The CDR3 DNA follows: TGTGCCAGCTCACCTGGCAGTCAGAACACTGAAGCTTTCTTT. Filled out from reference TRBV18 and TRBJ1-1, the complete variable domain reads NAGVMQNPRHLVRRRGQEARLRCSPMKGHSHVYWYRQLPEEGLKFMVYLQKENIIDESGMPKERFSAEFPKEGPSILRIQQVVRGDSAAYFCASSPGSQNTEAFFGQGTRLTVV.

This clone was picked up one time. The chain uses TRBV5-1 and TRBJ2-7, with TRBD2 matching 12 bases. Trimming took 4 bases from V and 2 from J; bases not matched to a gene: 7. Germline loops: CDR1 SGHRS, CDR2 YFSETQ. This CDR3 comprises 16 residues. The CDR3 sequence is CASSLLAGGTAYEQYF. CDR3 nucleotide sequence: TGCGCCAGCAGCCTCCTAGCGGGAGGGACAGCCTACGAGCAGTACTTC.

This clone was seen a single time. The chain combines TRBV27 with TRBJ2-7, with 12 bases aligning to TRBD2. The CDR3 is 14 residues long. V lost 6 bases, J lost 2 bases, and 2 bases stayed unmatched. Germline CDR1 and CDR2: MNHEY and SMNVEV (reference sequence). The CDR3 loop reads CASRRTSGTYEQYF. For the CDR3, the DNA is TGTGCCAGCAGAAGGACTAGCGGGACCTACGAGCAGTACTTC.

V and J are TRBV6-4 and TRBJ2-7; tentatively, D is TRBD2 (6 bases). V was cut by 9 bases and J by 7 bases, with 13 bases left in between. The CDR3 is 11 amino acids. CDR1 and CDR2 (germline): MRHNA, SNTAGT. This CDR3 reads CARPPRDEQYF. In DNA, the CDR3 is TGTGCCAGGCCCCCGCGGGATGAGCAGTACTTC.

The rearrangement uses TRBV10-2 and TRBJ2-6, with 7 bases matching TRBD1. Germline V gene sequence: CDR1 WSHSY, CDR2 SAAADI. The V segment lost 5 bases and the J segment 0 bases; nucleotides outside the gene matches: 10. The CDR3 loop spans 18 amino acids. The CDR3 DNA reads TGCGCCAGCAGTTCGACTCCGGGACAGATCTCTGGGGCCAACGTCCTGACTTTC. Its protein product is CASSSTPGQISGANVLTF.

This clone was recorded once. This chain joins TRBV13 and TRBJ2-1; 9 bases align to TRBD2. Germline loops: CDR1 PRHDT, CDR2 FYEKMQ (reference sequence). The CDR3 runs to 15 residues. V dropped 3 bases and J dropped 6; count of bases not matched to a gene: 6. The CDR3 sequence: CASSLGLARINEQFF. The CDR3 DNA reads TGTGCCAGCAGCTTGGGACTAGCACGGATCAATGAGCAGTTCTTC.

V is TRBV21-1 and J is TRBJ2-7; the table's D call, TRBD2, has no DNA check behind it. TRBV21-1 is a pseudogene segment. This CDR3 spans 19 amino acids. The CDR3 region is CASSKCRTSGPPFEYEQYF. The CDR3 DNA is TGTGCCAGCAGCAAATGCCGGACTAGCGGGCCCCCGTTCGAATACGAGCAGTACTTC.

The chain has TRBV15 and TRBJ2-7; no definite D call. CDR1 LNHNV and CDR2 YYDKDF come from the germline V gene (reference sequence). Deletions cut 0 bases from V and 1 base from J, with 10 bases between. The CDR3 sequence is 15 residues long. This chain's CDR3 is CATSRDPYSSYEQYF. In DNA form, the CDR3 reads TGTGCCACCAGCAGAGATCCGTACTCATCCTACGAGCAGTACTTC.

The chain is built from TRBV27 and TRBJ2-5; D unclear. This CDR3 is built from 11 residues. Germline values: CDR1 MNHEY, CDR2 SMNVEV (reference sequence). Between the trimmed V and J ends, which lost 3 bases and 5 bases, there was a span of 4 bases. The CDR3 region is CASSFLETQYF. The CDR3 coding sequence is TGTGCCAGCAGTTTTCTGGAGACCCAGTACTTC.

The V call is TRBV7-2, the J call TRBJ2-5; possibly TRBD1 for D (5 bases). The CDR3 spans 13 residues. V lost 2 bases to trimming and J lost 6 bases, with 10 bases between them. The germline V gene encodes CDR1 SGHTA and CDR2 FQGNSA. This chain's CDR3 is CASSLPGMKTQYF. The CDR3 DNA reads as TGTGCCAGCAGCTTACCAGGGATGAAGACCCAGTACTTC.

The chain couples TRBV14 to TRBJ1-1; 8 bases fit TRBD1. There are 15 residues in the CDR3. The germline V gene has CDR1 SGHDN and CDR2 FVKESK. V was pared by 4 bases and J by 4 bases, with 8 bases of the junction left unmatched. In nucleotides, the CDR3 is TGTGCCAGCAGCCGTAAGACAGGGGCGGTCACTGAAGCTTTCTTT. Translating gives CASSRKTGAVTEAFF.

The rearrangement uses TRBV9 and TRBJ1-3, with TRBD1 identical over 9 bases. The V gene's germline CDR1 is SGDLS and CDR2 YYNGEE. Trimming removed 0 bases from V and 4 bases from J; junction bases left unmatched: 8. The CDR3 totals 17 residues. The CDR3 DNA follows: TGTGCCAGCAGCGTAGTTGGGGGGACAGGGTTGGGAAACACCATATATTTT. Translating it yields CASSVVGGTGLGNTIYF.

The gene calls are TRBV7-9 and TRBJ1-4, with D unclear. The germline V gene has CDR1 SEHNR and CDR2 FQNEAQ (reference sequence). This CDR3 contains 14 residues. V was shortened by 4 bases and J by 10 bases, with 16 bases between the two germline ends. As DNA, the CDR3 is TGTGCCAGCAGCTCGTCGGGATTCCGAGGAAAACTGTTTTTT. Amino acid sequence: CASSSSGFRGKLFF. Combining the CDR3 with reference TRBV7-9 and TRBJ1-4 gives the whole variable domain DTGVSQNPRHKITKRGQNVTFRCDPISEHNRLYWYRQTLGQGPEFLTYFQNEAQLEKSRLLSDRFSAERPKGSFSTLEIQRTEQGDSAMYLCASSSSGFRGKLFFGSGTQLSVL.

V usage is TRBV6-5 and J usage is TRBJ1-6; D gene ambiguous. The CDR3 runs to 16 residues. Per germline, CDR1 MNHEY and CDR2 SVGAGI. Between the trimmed V and J ends, which lost 0 bases and 8 bases, there was a span of 14 bases. The CDR3 bases are TGTGCCAGCAGTTACTCGGCGGCCCTCACTTATTCACCCCTCCACTTT. Translated, it gives CASSYSAALTYSPLHF.

This rearrangement joins TRBV28 to TRBJ2-5; 8 bases fit TRBD2. Trimming cost V 5 bases and J 5 bases; bases outside gene matches: 16. Per germline, CDR1 MDHEN and CDR2 SYDVKM. CDR3 length equals 17 residues. The CDR3 here is CASSPRLGAGEGETQYF. The CDR3 coding sequence is TGTGCCAGCAGTCCAAGGTTGGGAGCGGGAGAGGGTGAGACCCAGTACTTC.

The gene calls are TRBV7-9 and TRBJ2-1, with 10 bases lining up with TRBD2. Trimming took 5 bases from V and 4 from J; bases not matched to a gene: 11. Germline CDR1 is SEHNR and CDR2 is FQNEAQ (reference sequence). The CDR3 contains 17 residues. The CDR3 nucleotides are TGTGCCAGCAGCCGGTACGGACTAGCGGAATCATACAATGAGCAGTTCTTC. Encoded protein: CASSRYGLAESYNEQFF.

This clone appeared a few times. This rearrangement joins TRBV25-1 to TRBJ1-2; 9 bases match TRBD1. The V gene end was trimmed by 11 bases and the J gene end by 2 bases; junction bases not matched to a gene: 0. Germline CDR1 and CDR2: MGHDK and SYGVNS. This CDR3 is 11 amino acids long. The CDR3 is CAGQGNYGYTF. As DNA, the CDR3 is TGTGCCGGACAGGGGAACTATGGCTACACCTTC.

The chain employs TRBV6-5 and TRBJ1-2; no clear D. The CDR3 extends over 15 amino acids. The ends were cut back, 4 bases at V and 0 bases at J, with 12 bases in the middle. The germline gives CDR1 MNHEY, CDR2 SVGAGI. This CDR3 is CASSSPGRANYGYTF. The CDR3 nucleotides are TGTGCCAGCAGTTCCCCGGGAAGGGCTAACTATGGCTACACCTTC.

The V gene is TRBV9, the J gene TRBJ2-5, with no clear D. Per the germline V gene, CDR1 is SGDLS and CDR2 is YYNGEE. CDR3 length: 14 residues. The germline V and J ends were trimmed by 0 bases and 0 bases, with 6 bases remaining between them. CDR3 coding DNA: TGTGCCAGCAGCGTAGGCAACTACCAAGAGACCCAGTACTTC. Translating gives CASSVGNYQETQYF.

This chain uses TRBV30 with TRBJ2-1, with D possibly TRBD2 on 6 matching bases. Germline-derived CDR1 and CDR2 are GTSNPN and SVGIG (reference sequence). The CDR3 totals 13 residues. Trimming removed 2 bases from V and 3 bases from J, with 8 bases in between. The CDR3 reads CAWSTAGYNEQFF. The CDR3 nucleotides read TGTGCCTGGAGTACAGCGGGCTACAATGAGCAGTTCTTC. Together with reference TRBV30 and TRBJ2-1, the CDR3 gives the full variable domain: SQTIHQWPATLVQPVGSPLSLECTVEGTSNPNLYWYRQAAGRGLQLLFYSVGIGQISSEVPQNLSASRPQDRQFILSSKKLLLSDSGFYLCAWSTAGYNEQFFGPGTRLTVL.